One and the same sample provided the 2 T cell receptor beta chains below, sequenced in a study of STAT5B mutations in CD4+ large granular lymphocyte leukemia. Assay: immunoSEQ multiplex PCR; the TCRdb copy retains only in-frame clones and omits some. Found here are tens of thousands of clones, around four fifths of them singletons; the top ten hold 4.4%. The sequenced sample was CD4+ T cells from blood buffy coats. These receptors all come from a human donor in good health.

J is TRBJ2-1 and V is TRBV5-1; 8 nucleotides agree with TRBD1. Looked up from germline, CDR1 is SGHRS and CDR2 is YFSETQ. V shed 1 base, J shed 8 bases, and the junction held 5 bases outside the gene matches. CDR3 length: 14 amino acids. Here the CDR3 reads CASSLLGQGDEQFF. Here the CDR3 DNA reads TGCGCCAGCAGCTTGCTTGGACAGGGCGATGAGCAGTTCTTC.

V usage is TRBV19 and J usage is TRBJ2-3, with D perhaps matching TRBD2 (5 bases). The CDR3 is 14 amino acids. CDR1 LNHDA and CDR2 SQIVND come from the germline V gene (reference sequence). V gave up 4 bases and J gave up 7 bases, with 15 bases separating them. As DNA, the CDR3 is TGTGCCAGTAGTACCCAGCGGAGCTGGAATACGCAGTATTTT. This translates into CASSTQRSWNTQYF. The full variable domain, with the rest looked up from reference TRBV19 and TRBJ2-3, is DGGITQSPKYLFRKEGQNVTLSCEQNLNHDAMYWYRQDPGQGLRLIYYSQIVNDFQKGDIAEGYSVSREKKESFPLTVTSAQKNPTAFYLCASSTQRSWNTQYFGPGTRLTVL.